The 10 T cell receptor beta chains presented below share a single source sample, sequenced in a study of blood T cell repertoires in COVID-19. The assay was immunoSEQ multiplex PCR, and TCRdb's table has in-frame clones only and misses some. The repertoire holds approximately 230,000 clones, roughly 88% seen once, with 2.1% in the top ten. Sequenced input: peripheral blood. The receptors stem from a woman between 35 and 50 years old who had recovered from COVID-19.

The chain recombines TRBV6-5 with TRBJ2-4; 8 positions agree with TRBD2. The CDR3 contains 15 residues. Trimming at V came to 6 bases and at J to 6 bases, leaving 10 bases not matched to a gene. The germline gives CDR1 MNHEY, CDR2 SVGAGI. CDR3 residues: CASRPPGLGLNIQYF. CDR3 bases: TGTGCCAGCAGGCCCCCGGGACTAGGTTTAAACATTCAGTACTTC.

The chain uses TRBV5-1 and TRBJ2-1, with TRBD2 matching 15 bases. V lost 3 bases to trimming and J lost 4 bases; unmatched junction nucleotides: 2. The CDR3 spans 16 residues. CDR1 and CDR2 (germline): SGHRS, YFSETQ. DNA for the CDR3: TGCGCCAGCAGCTGGACTAGCGGGGGGGAATACAATGAGCAGTTCTTC. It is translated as CASSWTSGGEYNEQFF.

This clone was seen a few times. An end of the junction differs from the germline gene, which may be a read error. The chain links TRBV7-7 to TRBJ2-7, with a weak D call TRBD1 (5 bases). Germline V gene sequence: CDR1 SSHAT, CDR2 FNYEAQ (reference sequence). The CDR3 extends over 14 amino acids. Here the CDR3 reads CASSLETETYEQYF. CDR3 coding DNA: TGTGCTAGCAGCTTAGAGACAGAGACCTACGAGCAGTACTTC. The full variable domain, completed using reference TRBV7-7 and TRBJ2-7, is GAGVSQSPRYKVTKRGQDVTLRCDPISSHATLYWYQQALGQGPEFLTYFNYEAQPDKSGLPSDRFSAERPEGSISTLTIQRTEQRDSAMYRCASSLETETYEQYFGPGTRLTVT.

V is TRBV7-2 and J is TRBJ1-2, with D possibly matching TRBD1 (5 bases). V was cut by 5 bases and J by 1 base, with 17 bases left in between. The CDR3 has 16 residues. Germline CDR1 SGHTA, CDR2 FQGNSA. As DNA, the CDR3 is TGTGCCAGCAGCCGCCTGGGTGACAGCTTTAACTATGGCTACACCTTC. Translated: CASSRLGDSFNYGYTF.

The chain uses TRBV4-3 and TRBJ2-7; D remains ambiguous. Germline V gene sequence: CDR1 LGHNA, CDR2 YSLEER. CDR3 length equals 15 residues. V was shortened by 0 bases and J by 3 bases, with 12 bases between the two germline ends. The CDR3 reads CASSQDGRSYYEQYF. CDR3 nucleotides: TGCGCCAGCAGCCAAGATGGCAGGTCGTACTACGAGCAGTACTTC.

The DNA for the CDR3 is TGTGCCAGCAGCTACCGGGACAGGGGTAATCAGCCCCAGCATTTT. Translated: CASSYRDRGNQPQHF. J is TRBJ1-5 and V is TRBV7-8; 10 bases agree with TRBD1. The germline V gene has CDR1 SGHVS and CDR2 FQNEAQ. Germline trimming cut 4 bases from V and 4 bases from J; bases unmatched to any gene: 4. The CDR3 is 15 residues long.

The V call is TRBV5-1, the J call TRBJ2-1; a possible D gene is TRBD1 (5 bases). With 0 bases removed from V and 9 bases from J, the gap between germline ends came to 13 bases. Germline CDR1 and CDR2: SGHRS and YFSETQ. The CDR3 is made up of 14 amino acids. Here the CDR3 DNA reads TGCGCCAGCAGCTTGGGACAGAACGGCGGTGAGCAGTTCTTC. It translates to CASSLGQNGGEQFF.

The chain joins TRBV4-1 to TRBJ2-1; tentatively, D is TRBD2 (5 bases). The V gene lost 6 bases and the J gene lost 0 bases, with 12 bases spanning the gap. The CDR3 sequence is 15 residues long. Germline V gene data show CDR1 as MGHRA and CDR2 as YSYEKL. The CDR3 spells CASSPRAGSYNEQFF. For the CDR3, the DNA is TGCGCCAGCAGTCCGAGGGCAGGCTCCTACAATGAGCAGTTCTTC.

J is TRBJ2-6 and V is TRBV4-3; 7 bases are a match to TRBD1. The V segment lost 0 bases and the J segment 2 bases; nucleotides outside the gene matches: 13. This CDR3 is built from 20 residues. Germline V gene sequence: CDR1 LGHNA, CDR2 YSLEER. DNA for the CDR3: TGCGCCAGCAGCCAAGATTCAATGCGACAGGGTTTTCCTGGGGCCAACGTCCTGACTTTC. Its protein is CASSQDSMRQGFPGANVLTF.

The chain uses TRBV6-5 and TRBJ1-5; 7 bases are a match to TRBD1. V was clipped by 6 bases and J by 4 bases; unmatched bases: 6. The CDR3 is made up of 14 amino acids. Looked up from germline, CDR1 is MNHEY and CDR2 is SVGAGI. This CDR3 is CASSTDRANQPQHF. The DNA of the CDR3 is TGTGCCAGCAGCACTGACAGGGCGAATCAGCCCCAGCATTTT.